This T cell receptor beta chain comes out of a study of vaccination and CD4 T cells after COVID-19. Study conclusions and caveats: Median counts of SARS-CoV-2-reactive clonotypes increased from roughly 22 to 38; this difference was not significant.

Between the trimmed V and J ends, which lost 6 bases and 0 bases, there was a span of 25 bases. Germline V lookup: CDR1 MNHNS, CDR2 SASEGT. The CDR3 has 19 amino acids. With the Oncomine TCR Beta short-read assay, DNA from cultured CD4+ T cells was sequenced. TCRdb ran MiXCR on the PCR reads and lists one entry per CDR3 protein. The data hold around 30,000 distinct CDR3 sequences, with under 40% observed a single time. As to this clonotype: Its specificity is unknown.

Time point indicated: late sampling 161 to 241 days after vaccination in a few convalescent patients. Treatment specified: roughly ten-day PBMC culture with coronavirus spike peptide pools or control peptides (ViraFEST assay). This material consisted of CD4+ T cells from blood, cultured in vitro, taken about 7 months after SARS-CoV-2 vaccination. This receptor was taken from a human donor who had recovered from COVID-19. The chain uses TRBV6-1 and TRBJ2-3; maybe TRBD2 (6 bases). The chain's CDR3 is CASRTALARKDSSTDTQYF. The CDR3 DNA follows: TGTGCCAGCAGAACCGCGCTAGCGAGAAAGGATTCTAGCACAGATACGCAGTATTTT.